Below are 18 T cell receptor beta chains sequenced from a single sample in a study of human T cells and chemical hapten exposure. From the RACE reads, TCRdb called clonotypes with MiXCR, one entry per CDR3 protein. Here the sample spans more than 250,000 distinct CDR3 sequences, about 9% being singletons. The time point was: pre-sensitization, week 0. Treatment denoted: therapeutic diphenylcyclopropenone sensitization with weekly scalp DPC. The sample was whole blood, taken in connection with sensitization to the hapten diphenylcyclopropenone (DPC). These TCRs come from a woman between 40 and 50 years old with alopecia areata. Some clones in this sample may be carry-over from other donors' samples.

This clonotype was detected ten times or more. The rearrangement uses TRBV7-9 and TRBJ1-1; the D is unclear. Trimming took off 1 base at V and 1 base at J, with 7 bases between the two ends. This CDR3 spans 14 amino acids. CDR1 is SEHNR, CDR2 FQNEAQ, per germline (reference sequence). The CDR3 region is CASSLGQANTEAFF. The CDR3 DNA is TGTGCCAGCAGCTTAGGTCAGGCGAACACTGAAGCTTTCTTT.

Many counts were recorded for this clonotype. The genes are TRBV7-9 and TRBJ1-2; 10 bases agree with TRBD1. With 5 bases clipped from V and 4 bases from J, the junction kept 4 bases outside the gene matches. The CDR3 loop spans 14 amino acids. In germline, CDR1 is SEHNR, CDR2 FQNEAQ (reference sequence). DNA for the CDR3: TGTGCCAGCAGCCGTTGGACAGGGGGCTATGGCTACACCTTC. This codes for CASSRWTGGYGYTF.

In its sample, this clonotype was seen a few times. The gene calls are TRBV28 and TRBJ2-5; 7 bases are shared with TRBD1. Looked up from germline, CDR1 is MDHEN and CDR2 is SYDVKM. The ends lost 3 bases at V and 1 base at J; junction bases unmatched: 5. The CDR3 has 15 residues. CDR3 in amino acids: CASSLTQGLQETQYF. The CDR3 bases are TGTGCCAGCAGTTTGACACAGGGGCTCCAAGAGACCCAGTACTTC.

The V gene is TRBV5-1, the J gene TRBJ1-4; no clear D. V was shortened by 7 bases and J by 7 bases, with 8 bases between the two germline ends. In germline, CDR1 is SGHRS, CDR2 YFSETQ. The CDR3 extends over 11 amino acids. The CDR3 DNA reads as TGCGCCAGCCCCCGGGCTGAAAAACTGTTTTTT. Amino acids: CASPRAEKLFF. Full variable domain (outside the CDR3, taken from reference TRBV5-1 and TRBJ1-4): KAGVTQTPRYLIKTRGQQVTLSCSPISGHRSVSWYQQTPGQGLQFLFEYFSETQRNKGNFPGRFSGRQFSNSRSEMNVSTLELGDSALYLCASPRAEKLFFGSGTQLSVL.

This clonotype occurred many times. The chain's CDR3 is CSATTGKTNYGYTF. The DNA of the CDR3 is TGCAGTGCTACCACAGGAAAAACTAACTATGGCTACACCTTC. The rearrangement joins TRBV20-1 to TRBJ1-2; TRBD1 is a possible D gene (5 bases). The germline V gene has CDR1 DFQATT and CDR2 SNEGSKA (reference sequence). V was cut by 4 bases and J by 0 bases, with 12 bases left in between. The CDR3 loop spans 14 amino acids.

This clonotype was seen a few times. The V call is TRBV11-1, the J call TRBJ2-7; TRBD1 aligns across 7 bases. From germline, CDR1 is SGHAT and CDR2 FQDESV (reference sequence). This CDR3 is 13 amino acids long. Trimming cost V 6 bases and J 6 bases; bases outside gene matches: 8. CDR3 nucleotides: TGTGCCAGCAGACTCGACAGGGTGGGCGAGCAGTACTTC. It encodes CASRLDRVGEQYF.

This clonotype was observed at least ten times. CDR3 coding DNA: TGTGCCAGCAGCTTGACTAGCGGGAGAACAGATACGCAGTATTTT. Its translation is CASSLTSGRTDTQYF. This rearrangement joins TRBV7-6 to TRBJ2-3, with 12 bases fitting TRBD2. The germline CDR1 and CDR2 sequences are SGHVS and FNYEAQ. J was trimmed by 3 bases and V by 3 bases; bases with no gene match: 1. This CDR3 contains 15 residues.

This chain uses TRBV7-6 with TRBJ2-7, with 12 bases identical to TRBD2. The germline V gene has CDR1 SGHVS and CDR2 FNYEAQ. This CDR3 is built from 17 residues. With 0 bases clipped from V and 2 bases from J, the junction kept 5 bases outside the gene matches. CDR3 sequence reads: CASSLASPSGRAYEQYF. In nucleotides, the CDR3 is TGTGCCAGCAGCTTAGCATCGCCTAGCGGGAGGGCCTACGAGCAGTACTTC.

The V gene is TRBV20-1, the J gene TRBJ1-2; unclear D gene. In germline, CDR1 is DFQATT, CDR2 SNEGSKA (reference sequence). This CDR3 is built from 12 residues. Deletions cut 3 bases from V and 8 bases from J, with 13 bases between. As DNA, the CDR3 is TGCAGTGCTAGGCATGTGGGATTCGGCTACACCTTC. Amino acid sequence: CSARHVGFGYTF.

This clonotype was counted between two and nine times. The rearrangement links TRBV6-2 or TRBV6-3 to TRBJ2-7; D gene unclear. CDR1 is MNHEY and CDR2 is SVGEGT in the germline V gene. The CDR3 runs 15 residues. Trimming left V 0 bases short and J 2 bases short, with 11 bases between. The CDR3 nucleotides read TGTGCCAGCAGTTACTCGAGTATAAGACCCTACGAGCAGTACTTC. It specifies CASSYSSIRPYEQYF.

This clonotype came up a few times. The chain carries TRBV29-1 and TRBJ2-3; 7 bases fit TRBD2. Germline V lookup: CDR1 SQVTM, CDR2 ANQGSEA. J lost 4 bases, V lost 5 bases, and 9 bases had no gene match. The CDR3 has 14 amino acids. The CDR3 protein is CSVRKAGDADTQYF. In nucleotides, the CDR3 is TGCAGCGTTCGCAAGGCGGGAGATGCAGATACGCAGTATTTT.

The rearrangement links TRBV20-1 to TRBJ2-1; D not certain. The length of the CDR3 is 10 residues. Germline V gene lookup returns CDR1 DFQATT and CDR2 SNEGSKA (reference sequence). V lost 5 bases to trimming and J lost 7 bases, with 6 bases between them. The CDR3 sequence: CSAPTNEQFF. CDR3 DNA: TGCAGTGCTCCGACAAATGAGCAGTTCTTC.

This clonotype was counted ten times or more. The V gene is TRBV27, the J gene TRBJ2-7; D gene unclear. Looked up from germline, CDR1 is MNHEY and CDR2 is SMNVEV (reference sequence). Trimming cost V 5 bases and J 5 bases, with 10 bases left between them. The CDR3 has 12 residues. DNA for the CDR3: TGTGCCAGCAGTCCCCTTCGAAACGAGCAGTACTTC. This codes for CASSPLRNEQYF.

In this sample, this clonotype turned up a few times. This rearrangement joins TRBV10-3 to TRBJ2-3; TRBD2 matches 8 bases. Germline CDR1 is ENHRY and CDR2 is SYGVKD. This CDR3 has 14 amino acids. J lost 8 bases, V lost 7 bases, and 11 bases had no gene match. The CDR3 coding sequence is TGTGCCATCATGGCGGCACAGGCGGGAGGTACGCAGTATTTT. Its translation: CAIMAAQAGGTQYF.

CDR3 sequence: CASYRDGSNEQFF. DNA for the CDR3: TGCGCCAGCTACCGGGACGGCTCCAATGAGCAGTTCTTC. The chain combines TRBV5-1 with TRBJ2-1, with D possibly being TRBD1 or TRBD2 (5 bases each). Trimming cost V 7 bases and J 6 bases, with 14 bases left between them. CDR3 length: 13 residues. Germline-derived CDR1 and CDR2 are SGHRS and YFSETQ.

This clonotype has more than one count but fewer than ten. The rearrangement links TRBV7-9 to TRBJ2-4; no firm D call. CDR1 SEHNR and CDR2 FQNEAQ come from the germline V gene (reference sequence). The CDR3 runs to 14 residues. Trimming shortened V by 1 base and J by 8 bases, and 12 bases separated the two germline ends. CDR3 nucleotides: TGTGCCAGCAGCTTAGGTCCCGTCCCTCACATTCAGTACTTC. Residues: CASSLGPVPHIQYF.

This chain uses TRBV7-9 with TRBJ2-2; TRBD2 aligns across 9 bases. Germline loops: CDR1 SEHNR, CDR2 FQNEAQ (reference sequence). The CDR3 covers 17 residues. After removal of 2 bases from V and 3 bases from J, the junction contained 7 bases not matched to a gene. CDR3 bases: TGTGCCAGCAGCTTAATCTTCCAGCGGGAGGACACCGGGGAGCTGTTTTTT. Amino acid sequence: CASSLIFQREDTGELFF.

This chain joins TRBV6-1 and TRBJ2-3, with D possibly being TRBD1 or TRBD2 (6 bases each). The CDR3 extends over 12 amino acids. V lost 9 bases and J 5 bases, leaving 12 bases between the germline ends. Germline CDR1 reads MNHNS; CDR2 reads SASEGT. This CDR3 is CARGGTGDTQYF. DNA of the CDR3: TGTGCCAGAGGGGGGACGGGAGATACGCAGTATTTT.